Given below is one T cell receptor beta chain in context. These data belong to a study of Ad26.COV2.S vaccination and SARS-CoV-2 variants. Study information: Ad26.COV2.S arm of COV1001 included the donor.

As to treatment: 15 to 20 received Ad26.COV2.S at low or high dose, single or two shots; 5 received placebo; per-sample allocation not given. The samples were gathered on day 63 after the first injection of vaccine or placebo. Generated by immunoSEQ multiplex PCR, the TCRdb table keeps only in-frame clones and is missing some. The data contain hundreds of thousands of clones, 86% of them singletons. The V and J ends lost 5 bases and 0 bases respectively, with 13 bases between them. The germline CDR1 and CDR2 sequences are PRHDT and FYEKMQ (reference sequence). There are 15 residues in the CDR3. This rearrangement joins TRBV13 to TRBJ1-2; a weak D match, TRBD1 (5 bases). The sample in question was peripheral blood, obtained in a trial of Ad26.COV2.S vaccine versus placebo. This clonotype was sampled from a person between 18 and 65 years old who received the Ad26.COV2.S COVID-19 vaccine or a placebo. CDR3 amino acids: CASSTRDAANYGYTF. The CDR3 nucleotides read TGTGCCAGCAGCACTCGGGACGCCGCTAACTATGGCTACACCTTC.